The 3 T cell receptor beta chains in this list originate from one sample, sequenced in a study of blood T cell repertoires in COVID-19. Sequencing used immunoSEQ multiplex PCR; TCRdb keeps in-frame clones, though not all of them. Among tens of thousands of clones listed, roughly 80% were seen once. The source material was peripheral blood. Every receptor here comes from a woman aged 55-70 years with acute or convalescent COVID-19.

This chain joins TRBV18 and TRBJ1-2, with a tentative D call TRBD1 (5 bases). The CDR3 is 14 amino acids. Germline V gives CDR1 KGHSH, CDR2 LQKENI. V was clipped by 6 bases and J by 0 bases, with 11 bases between them. Written as DNA, the CDR3 is TGTGCCAGCTCGGCTGACAGCTCTAACTATGGCTACACCTTC. This sequence encodes CASSADSSNYGYTF.

The rearrangement joins TRBV19 to TRBJ1-4; TRBD1 is a possible D gene (5 bases). The germline gives CDR1 LNHDA, CDR2 SQIVND (reference sequence). The ends were cut back, 6 bases at V and 7 bases at J, with 12 bases in the middle. There are 13 residues in the CDR3. CDR3 region: CASRGGAIEKLFF. The CDR3 DNA sequence: TGTGCCAGTAGAGGTGGGGCGATTGAAAAACTGTTTTTT.

The rearrangement links TRBV21-1 to TRBJ1-5. TRBV21-1 is assigned pseudogene status. The CDR3 consists of 12 residues. The CDR3, as DNA: TGTGCCAGCATCAAGACTAATCAGCCCCAGCATTTT. This encodes CASIKTNQPQHF.